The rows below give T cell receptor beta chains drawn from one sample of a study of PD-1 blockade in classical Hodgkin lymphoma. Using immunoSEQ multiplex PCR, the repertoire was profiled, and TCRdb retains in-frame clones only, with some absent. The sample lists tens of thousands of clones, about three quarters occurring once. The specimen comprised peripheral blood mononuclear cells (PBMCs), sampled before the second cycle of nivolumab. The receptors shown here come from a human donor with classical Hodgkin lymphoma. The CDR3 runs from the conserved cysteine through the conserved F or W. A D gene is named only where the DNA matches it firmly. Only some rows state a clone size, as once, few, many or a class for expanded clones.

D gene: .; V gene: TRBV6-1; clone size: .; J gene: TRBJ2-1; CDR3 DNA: TGTGCCAGCACTGATGGACAGAAGCCTTACAATGAGCAGTTCTTC; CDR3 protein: CASTDGQKPYNEQFF
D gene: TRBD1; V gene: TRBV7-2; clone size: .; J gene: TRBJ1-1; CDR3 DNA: TGTGCCAGCAGCCCCGACAGGGCGTTGGCGAACACTGAAGCTTTCTTT; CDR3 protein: CASSPDRALANTEAFF
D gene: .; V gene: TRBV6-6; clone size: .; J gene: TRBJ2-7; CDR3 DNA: TGTGCCAGCAGTTACTCAGGGTCCTACGAGCAGTACTTC; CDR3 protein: CASSYSGSYEQYF
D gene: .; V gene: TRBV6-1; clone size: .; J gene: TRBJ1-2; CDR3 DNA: TGTGCCAGCAGTGAAGGGAGCGCGTCGGGCTATGGCTACACCTTC; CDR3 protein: CASSEGSASGYGYTF
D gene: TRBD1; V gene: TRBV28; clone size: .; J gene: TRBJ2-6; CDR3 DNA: TGTGCCAGCAGTCAGGGGACAGGGTCACTTTCGTCCGGGGCCAACGTCCTGACTTTC; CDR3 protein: CASSQGTGSLSSGANVLTF
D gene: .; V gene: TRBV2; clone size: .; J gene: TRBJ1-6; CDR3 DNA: TGTGCCAGCAGTCCACAGGAGGCACCCCTCCACTTT; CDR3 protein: CASSPQEAPLHF
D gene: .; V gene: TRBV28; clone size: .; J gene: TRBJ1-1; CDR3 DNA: TGTGCCAGCAGTTTAGCAGCGGGAGGGACTGAAGCTTTCTTT; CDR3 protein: CASSLAAGGTEAFF
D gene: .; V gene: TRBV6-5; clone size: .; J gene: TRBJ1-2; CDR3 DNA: TGTGCCAGCAGATGGACAGTCTCTAACTATGGCTACACCTTC; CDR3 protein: CASRWTVSNYGYTF
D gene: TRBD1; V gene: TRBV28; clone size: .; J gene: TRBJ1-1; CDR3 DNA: TGTGCCAGCAGACCGACAGGGGGAAGGAACACTGAAGCTTTCTTT; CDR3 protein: CASRPTGGRNTEAFF
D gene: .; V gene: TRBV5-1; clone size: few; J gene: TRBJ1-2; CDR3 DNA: TGCGCCAGCAGCGAGGACGACTATGGCTACACCTTC; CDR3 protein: CASSEDDYGYTF
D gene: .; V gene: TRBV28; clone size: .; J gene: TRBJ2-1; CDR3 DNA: TGTGCCAGCAGTTTACGTCAAGGGTACGGCCTAGGTGAGCAGTTCTTC; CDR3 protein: CASSLRQGYGLGEQFF
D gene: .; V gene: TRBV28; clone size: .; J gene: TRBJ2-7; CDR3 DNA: TGTGCCAGCAGTTTATCCCCCGGGTACGAGCAGTACTTC; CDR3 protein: CASSLSPGYEQYF
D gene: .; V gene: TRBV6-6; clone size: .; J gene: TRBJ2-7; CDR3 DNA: TGTGCCAGCAGTTCCGACCCCCAGGGTTACTACGAGCAGTACTTC; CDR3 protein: CASSSDPQGYYEQYF
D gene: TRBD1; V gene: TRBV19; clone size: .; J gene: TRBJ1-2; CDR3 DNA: TGTGCCAGTAGTGTTTACTATACAGGGGGTGACTATGGCTACACCTTC; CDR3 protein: CASSVYYTGGDYGYTF
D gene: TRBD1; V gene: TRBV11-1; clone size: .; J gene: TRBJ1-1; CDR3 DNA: TGTGCCAGCAGCTTAGTAAGGACAGGGGGCTACACTGAAGCTTTCTTT; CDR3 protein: CASSLVRTGGYTEAFF
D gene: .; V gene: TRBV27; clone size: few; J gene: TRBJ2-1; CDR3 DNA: TGTGCCAGCAGTTTTTCCCAGAACCCTTCCAATGAGCAGTTCTTC; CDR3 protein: CASSFSQNPSNEQFF
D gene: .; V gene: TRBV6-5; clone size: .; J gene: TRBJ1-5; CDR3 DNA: TGTGCCAGCAGTAGCGAAAACTACCAGCCCCAGCATTTT; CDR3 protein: CASSSENYQPQHF
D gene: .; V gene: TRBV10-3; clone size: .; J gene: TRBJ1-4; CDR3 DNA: TGTGCCATCAGCGAACCCCGGAGGGAAAAACTGTTTTTT; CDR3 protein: CAISEPRREKLFF
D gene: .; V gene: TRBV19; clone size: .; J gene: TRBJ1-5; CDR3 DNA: TGTGCCAGTAGTATGGGCCCGGAGGGACCCCAGCATTTT; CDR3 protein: CASSMGPEGPQHF
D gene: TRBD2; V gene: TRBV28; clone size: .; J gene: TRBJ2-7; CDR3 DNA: TGTGCCAGCACGGCGGCGGGGGGGAACCTACGAAGCGAGCAGTACTTC; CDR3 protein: CASTAAGGNLRSEQYF
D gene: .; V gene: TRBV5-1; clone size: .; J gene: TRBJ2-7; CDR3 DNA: TGCGCCAGCAGCTTAAGCTCCTACGAGCAGTACTTC; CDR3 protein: CASSLSSYEQYF
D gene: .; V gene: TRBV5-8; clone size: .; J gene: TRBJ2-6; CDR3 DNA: TGTGCCAGCTGGGAGAGTTCCACACAAAGTCGGGCCAACGTCCTGACTTTC; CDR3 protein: CASWESSTQSRANVLTF
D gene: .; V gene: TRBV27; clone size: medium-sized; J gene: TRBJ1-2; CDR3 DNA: TGTGCCAGCAGTCCCCGCAGCGCACACACTGATGGCTACACCTTC; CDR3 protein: CASSPRSAHTDGYTF
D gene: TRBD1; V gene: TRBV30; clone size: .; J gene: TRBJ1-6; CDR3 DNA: TGTGCCTGGAGTTCAGAGGGACAGGGAGTTTCACCCCTCCACTTT; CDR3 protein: CAWSSEGQGVSPLHF
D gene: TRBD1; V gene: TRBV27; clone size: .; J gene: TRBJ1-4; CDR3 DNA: TGTGCCAGCAGATCCGGGACAGGGGGCTTCACTAATGAAAAACTGTTTTTT; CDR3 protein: CASRSGTGGFTNEKLFF
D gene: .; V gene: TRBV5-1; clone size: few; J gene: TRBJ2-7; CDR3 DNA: TGCGCCAGCAGCTTCGATGACTACGAGCAGTACTTC; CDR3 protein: CASSFDDYEQYF
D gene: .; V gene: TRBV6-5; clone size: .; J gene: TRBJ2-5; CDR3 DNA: TGTGCCATCAACGGTCTTGTCCAAGAGACCCAGTACTTC; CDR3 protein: CAINGLVQETQYF
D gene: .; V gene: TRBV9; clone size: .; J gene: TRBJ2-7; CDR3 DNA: TGTGCCAGCAGCCCAGGGGGGTACGAGCAGTACTTC; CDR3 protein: CASSPGGYEQYF
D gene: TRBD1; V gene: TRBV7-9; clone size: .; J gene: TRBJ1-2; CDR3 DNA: TGTGCCAGCAGCCCGACAGGGCGCTTAGGCTACACCTTC; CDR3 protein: CASSPTGRLGYTF